These 10 T cell receptor beta chains originate from one sample sequenced in a study of blood T cell repertoires in COVID-19. The assay was immunoSEQ multiplex PCR, and TCRdb's table has in-frame clones only and misses some. The sample has 130,000 to 150,000 clones; 65% to 85% are singletons. The sample comprised PBMCs or T cells enriched from blood (not recorded which). The receptors come from a woman in her forties or fifties who had been exposed to COVID-19.

The rearrangement links TRBV9 to TRBJ1-1; D call uncertain. CDR1 SGDLS and CDR2 YYNGEE come from the germline V gene. V gave up 0 bases and J gave up 0 bases, with 6 bases separating them. This CDR3 is built from 14 residues. The CDR3 DNA is TGTGCCAGCAGCGTAGCTCCGGTGAACACTGAAGCTTTCTTT. Protein product: CASSVAPVNTEAFF. Combining the CDR3 with reference TRBV9 and TRBJ1-1 gives the whole variable domain DSGVTQTPKHLITATGQRVTLRCSPRSGDLSVYWYQQSLDQGLQFLIQYYNGEERAKGNILERFSAQQFPDLHSELNLSSLELGDSALYFCASSVAPVNTEAFFGQGTRLTVV.

CDR3 DNA: TGCAGCGTTATATACAGGGTTAACTATGGCTACACCTTC. It translates to CSVIYRVNYGYTF. The V call is TRBV29-1, the J call TRBJ1-2; maybe TRBD1 (6 bases). The ends were cut back, 5 bases at V and 1 base at J, with 11 bases in the middle. The CDR3 spans 13 residues. CDR1 is SQVTM and CDR2 is ANQGSEA in the germline V gene.

The chain combines TRBV7-8 with TRBJ1-6; the D is unclear. Germline assignment: CDR1 SGHVS and CDR2 FQNEAQ. The V and J ends lost 5 bases and 12 bases respectively, with 17 bases between them. CDR3 length equals 14 residues. The chain's CDR3 is CASSPERVPEPLHF. The CDR3 nucleotides are TGTGCCAGCAGCCCCGAACGGGTCCCGGAACCCCTCCACTTT.

The chain has TRBV19 and TRBJ2-1; the D gene is possibly TRBD1 (5 bases). The CDR3 is made up of 14 amino acids. The germline V and J ends were trimmed by 6 bases and 0 bases, with 9 bases remaining between them. The germline V gene encodes CDR1 LNHDA and CDR2 SQIVND (reference sequence). CDR3 sequence (DNA): TGTGCCAGTAGAGGGGTTTCCTCCTACAATGAGCAGTTCTTC. Protein: CASRGVSSYNEQFF.

The table lists this clone with a count of one. The CDR3 DNA sequence: TGTGCCAGCTCACCAAAGGGGCTTGAAGCTTTCTTT. Translation gives CASSPKGLEAFF. V gene TRBV18 combines with J gene TRBJ1-1, with D perhaps matching TRBD1 (5 bases). This CDR3 spans 12 amino acids. Germline V gene data show CDR1 as KGHSH and CDR2 as LQKENI. The V and J ends lost 2 bases and 7 bases respectively, with 8 bases between them.

CDR3 sequence (DNA): TGCGCCAGCAGCTCTCCTACCAATCCACGGGACAGCCCCTACGAGCAGTACTTC. It codes for CASSSPTNPRDSPYEQYF. V is TRBV5-1 and J is TRBJ2-7, with 7 bases fitting TRBD1. V gave up 3 bases and J gave up 2 bases; unmatched junction bases: 17. CDR3 size: 18 residues. Germline V lookup: CDR1 SGHRS, CDR2 YFSETQ.

V gene TRBV19 combines with J gene TRBJ2-1, with TRBD2 as a possible D gene (5 bases). Trimming pared 7 bases from V and 6 bases from J, leaving 22 bases between. The CDR3 covers 16 residues. Germline V gene data show CDR1 as LNHDA and CDR2 as SQIVND (reference sequence). The CDR3 here is CASNPPTGWGANEQFF. The CDR3 nucleotides are TGTGCCAGTAATCCCCCGACGGGGTGGGGAGCCAATGAGCAGTTCTTC.

The rearrangement uses TRBV3-1 (or the pseudogene TRBV3-2) and TRBJ1-6; no definite D call. The CDR3 covers 17 residues. The germline gives CDR1 LGHDT, CDR2 YNNKEL (reference sequence). V dropped 0 bases and J dropped 6 bases, with 15 bases sitting between them. The CDR3 DNA is TGTGCCAGCAGCCAAGATTCGGGAGGGTCGCGTAATTCACCCCTCCACTTT. Its protein is CASSQDSGGSRNSPLHF.

The chain recombines TRBV11-3 with TRBJ2-3, with D possibly matching TRBD2 (5 bases). Trimming removed 5 bases from V and 6 bases from J, with 18 bases in between. This CDR3 has 15 amino acids. CDR1 SGHNT and CDR2 YENEEA come from the germline V gene. CDR3 DNA sequence: TGTGCCAGCAGCCCGGGCCCATCCGGGGTTGATACGCAGTATTTT. It codes for CASSPGPSGVDTQYF.

This clone is large (0.1 to 1%) in the sample. V and J are TRBV10-3 and TRBJ2-7, with 9 bases aligning to TRBD1. CDR3 length: 17 residues. Per germline, CDR1 ENHRY and CDR2 SYGVKD. The trim removed 2 bases at V and 0 bases at J, leaving 8 bases unmatched. The CDR3 coding sequence is TGTGCCATCAGTGAGGCTTGGGACAGGGCCTTCTCCTACGAGCAGTACTTC. It specifies CAISEAWDRAFSYEQYF.